This TCR beta chain is from a study of cytomegalovirus exposure and HLA in healthy donors. Study results and limitations: The classifier reportedly diagnosed cytomegalovirus status with high specificity and sensitivity. The authors later found TCR association rates varying by HLA locus, with DRB1 most and HLA-C fewest. Later examination showed HLA-associated TCR beta chains had greater clonal expansion than equally common others.

The germline gives CDR1 MDHEN, CDR2 SYDVKM. The V segment lost 3 bases and the J segment 1 base; nucleotides outside the gene matches: 13. The CDR3 runs to 19 residues. This clone occurred once. What it binds is not known. PCR amplification relied on 60 Vbeta primers (plus 13 Jbeta primers). The table came from immunoSEQ multiplex PCR; TCRdb's copy has only in-frame clones and leaves some out. The sample has 100,000 to 150,000 clones; 83% are singletons. This sequence was found in a girl aged 2 to 10 in good health and CMV-seronegative. The material sequenced was PBMCs. The chain is built from TRBV28 and TRBJ2-3; 10 bases agree with TRBD2. The DNA for the CDR3 is TGTGCCAGCAGTTTCCTGCACGGCCTAGCGGGAGTCGGCACAGATACGCAGTATTTT. Translating it yields CASSFLHGLAGVGTDTQYF.